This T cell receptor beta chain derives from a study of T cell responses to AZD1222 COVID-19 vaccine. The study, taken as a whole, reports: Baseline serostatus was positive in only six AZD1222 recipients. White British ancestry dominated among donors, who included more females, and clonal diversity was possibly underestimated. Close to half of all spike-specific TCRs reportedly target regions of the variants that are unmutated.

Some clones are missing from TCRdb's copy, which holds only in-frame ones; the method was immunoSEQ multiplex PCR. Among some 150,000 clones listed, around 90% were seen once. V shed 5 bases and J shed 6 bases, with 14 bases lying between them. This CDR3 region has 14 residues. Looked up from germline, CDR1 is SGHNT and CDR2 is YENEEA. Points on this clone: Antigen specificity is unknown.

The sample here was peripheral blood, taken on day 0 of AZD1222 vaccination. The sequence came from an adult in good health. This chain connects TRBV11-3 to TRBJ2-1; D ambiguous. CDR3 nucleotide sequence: TGTGCCAGCAGCACCGGGCAAGTCCCCAATGAGCAGTTCTTC. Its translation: CASSTGQVPNEQFF.